This TCR beta chain originates from a study of cytomegalovirus exposure and HLA in healthy donors. Study-wide points: Analysis performed later found around 15,000 TCR beta sequences associated with HLA alleles at 0.05 false discovery rate. In a later analysis, a missense DCLRE1C variant was linked to TCR beta V- and J-gene trimming. TCR beta sequences reportedly predicted most subjects' HLA-A and HLA-B alleles accurately. TCR sequences were mostly rare, though some public TCRs occurred in many donors.

Notes on this clone: Antigen: not known.

PCR primers comprised 60 Vbeta and 13 Jbeta primers. Using immunoSEQ multiplex PCR, the repertoire was profiled, and TCRdb retains in-frame clones only, with some absent. The sample lists 200,000 or so clones; approximately 88% were seen once. Trimming pared 6 bases from V and 0 bases from J, leaving 14 bases between. The germline V gene has CDR1 LNHDA and CDR2 SQIVND (reference sequence). The length of the CDR3 is 15 residues. The chain uses TRBV19 and TRBJ2-5; D perhaps matches TRBD1 (6 bases). The sequence derives from a boy under 10 years old in good health and CMV-seronegative. Sequencing was performed on PBMCs. This CDR3 reads CASRTLQGNQETQYF. CDR3 nucleotides: TGTGCCAGTAGAACCCTCCAGGGGAACCAAGAGACCCAGTACTTC. Drawing the rest from reference TRBV19 and TRBJ2-5, the complete variable domain is DGGITQSPKYLFRKEGQNVTLSCEQNLNHDAMYWYRQDPGQGLRLIYYSQIVNDFQKGDIAEGYSVSREKKESFPLTVTSAQKNPTAFYLCASRTLQGNQETQYFGPGTRLLVL.